This T cell receptor beta chain emerged from a study of blood T cell repertoires in COVID-19. V shed 3 bases and J shed 6 bases, with 13 bases lying between them. Germline assignment: CDR1 DFQATT and CDR2 SNEGSKA (reference sequence). The CDR3 is made up of 13 amino acids. Assay used: immunoSEQ multiplex PCR; TCRdb lists only in-frame clones, some missing. This sample yields about 59,000 clones, of which approximately 92% are seen a single time; 16% belongs to the top ten. Specimen: peripheral blood. This TCR was recovered from a man older than 75 with acute or convalescent COVID-19. The rearrangement links TRBV20-1 to TRBJ2-3; D possibly corresponds to TRBD2 (6 bases). CDR3 loop: CSASWRAGDTQYF. The CDR3 DNA sequence: TGCAGTGCTAGTTGGAGGGCGGGGGATACGCAGTATTTT.